What follows are 20 T cell receptor beta chains derived from one specimen sequenced in a study of Tregs in tolerant kidney transplant recipients. Sequencing used immunoSEQ multiplex PCR; TCRdb keeps in-frame clones, though not all of them. The data contain nearly 50,000 clones, roughly 90% of them singletons. Mixed chimerism was transient after nonmyeloablative marrow transplants from related graft donors. The input for sequencing was CD8+ T cells from blood (PBMCs), taken 12 months after the transplant. The origin of the receptors is a human patient who received a combined kidney and bone marrow transplant. The graft donor may be the source of some T cells.

This clone has more than one count but fewer than ten. This chain joins TRBV5-4 and TRBJ2-3; 8 positions agree with TRBD2. J gave up 1 base and V 4 bases, and 5 bases lay outside the gene matches. From germline, CDR1 is SGHNT and CDR2 YYREEE (reference sequence). The CDR3 contains 15 residues. Here the CDR3 DNA reads TGTGCCAGCAGCCGCCTAGCGGGTGGCACAGATACGCAGTATTTT. It encodes CASSRLAGGTDTQYF.

CDR3 in DNA: TGTGCCAGCAGCTTAGGTTTTAGCGGGGGGACGTCAGATACGCAGTATTTT. Encoded protein: CASSLGFSGGTSDTQYF. The V and J genes are TRBV7-3 and TRBJ2-3; the match to TRBD2 covers 10 bases. V lost 2 bases and J lost 4; bases outside the gene matches: 9. The CDR3 is 17 amino acids. Germline lookup yields CDR1 SGHTA and CDR2 FQGTGA.

The chain is built from TRBV19 and TRBJ1-1, with 7 bases fitting TRBD1. Germline V gives CDR1 LNHDA, CDR2 SQIVND (reference sequence). V shed 1 base, J shed 5 bases, and the junction held 4 bases outside the gene matches. There are 14 residues in the CDR3. The CDR3 loop reads CASSIVTGETEAFF. In nucleotides, the CDR3 is TGTGCCAGTAGTATAGTAACAGGGGAGACTGAAGCTTTCTTT.

The chain employs TRBV7-2 and TRBJ2-1; D possibly corresponds to TRBD2 (6 bases). Germline CDR1 is SGHTA and CDR2 is FQGNSA. The V end was cut by 1 base, the J end by 9 bases, with 7 bases between. The CDR3 is made up of 12 amino acids. The CDR3 DNA reads as TGTGCCAGCAGCTTAGTGGGGGGTGAGCAGTTCTTC. Its protein is CASSLVGGEQFF.

J is TRBJ2-1 and V is TRBV7-3; TRBD2 agrees at 9 bases. The CDR3 is made up of 15 amino acids. V lost 5 bases and J lost 1; bases outside the gene matches: 3. CDR1 SGHTA and CDR2 FQGTGA come from the germline V gene. In nucleotides, the CDR3 is TGTGCCAGCAGCCCGCTAGCGGGGTCCTACAATGAGCAGTTCTTC. Translation: CASSPLAGSYNEQFF.

This sequence joins TRBV6-1 and TRBJ1-2; TRBD1 matches at 8 bases. This CDR3 is built from 15 residues. Unmatched junction bases numbered 11, after V lost 5 bases and J lost 6 bases. Germline V gene data show CDR1 as MNHNS and CDR2 as SASEGT. In nucleotides, the CDR3 is TGTGCCAGCAGTCCCTTCGACAGGGGCGGAAATGGCTACACCTTC. This codes for CASSPFDRGGNGYTF.

This clone was seen just once. One end of the junction fails to match germline, which may point to a read error. Other nucleotide sequences from this sample produce the same CDR3. The chain has TRBV5-6 and TRBJ1-6; D may be TRBD1 (5 bases). Germline lookup yields CDR1 SGHDT and CDR2 YYEEEE. The CDR3 extends over 15 amino acids. CDR3: CASRRDRTYNSPLHF. The DNA of the CDR3 is TGTGCCAGCAGGCGGGACCGTACCTATAATTCCCCCCTCCACTTT. Looking up the rest from reference TRBV5-6 and TRBJ1-6 gives the full variable domain: DAGVTQSPTHLIKTRGQQVTLRCSPKSGHDTVSWYQQALGQGPQFIFQYYEEEERQRGNFPDRFSGHQFPNYSSELNVNALLLGDSALYLCASRRDRTYNSPLHFGNGTRLTVT.

A word on this clone: The same CDR3 can be traced to other DNA sequences in this sample. This chain connects TRBV7-9 to TRBJ1-1; D is undetermined. Trimming left V 2 bases short and J 8 bases short, with 6 bases between. The CDR3 is 11 residues long. The germline CDR1 and CDR2 sequences are SEHNR and FQNEAQ (reference sequence). CDR3: CASSLNREAFF. For the CDR3, the DNA is TGTGCCAGCAGCTTAAACAGAGAAGCTTTCTTT.

This clone was counted between two and nine times. This sequence joins TRBV7-6 and TRBJ2-3, with D hard to call. V was cut by 6 bases and J by 4 bases, with 11 bases left in between. Germline CDR1 reads SGHVS; CDR2 reads FNYEAQ. The CDR3 runs to 13 residues. The DNA of the CDR3 is TGTGCCAGCAGTTTTTCAGAATCAGATACGCAGTATTTT. This codes for CASSFSESDTQYF.

This chain links TRBV5-5 with TRBJ2-5, with TRBD1 identical over 7 bases. There are 16 residues in the CDR3. Germline assignment: CDR1 SGHKS and CDR2 YYEKEE (reference sequence). Trimming cost V 0 bases and J 5 bases; bases outside gene matches: 10. The CDR3 nucleotides read TGTGCCAGCAGCTTGGGGGACAGCACTTTTGGTGAGACCCAGTACTTC. The encoded protein is CASSLGDSTFGETQYF.

Details on this clone: One junction end disagrees with the germline gene, perhaps due to a read error. The gene calls are TRBV6-5 and TRBJ2-2; TRBD2 is a possible D gene (6 bases). Germline V gene sequence: CDR1 MNHEY, CDR2 SVGAGI. The CDR3 is 14 residues long. CDR3 sequence reads: CASSWARHTGGLFF. In DNA, the CDR3 is TGTGCCAGCAGTTGGGCCCGGCACACCGGGGGGCTGTTTTTT.

The genes are TRBV5-1 and TRBJ2-3; TRBD2 agrees at 16 bases. The J segment lost 3 bases and the V segment lost 2 bases, leaving 3 bases of the junction unmatched. Germline V gene sequence: CDR1 SGHRS, CDR2 YFSETQ. The CDR3 is 17 amino acids. The CDR3 sequence is CASSFGTSGRGTDTQYF. The CDR3 DNA follows: TGCGCCAGCAGCTTTGGGACTAGCGGGAGGGGGACAGATACGCAGTATTTT.

The chain couples TRBV4-2 to TRBJ2-1; D perhaps matches TRBD2 (7 bases). Trimming took off 2 bases at V and 0 bases at J, with 14 bases between the two ends. CDR3 length equals 17 residues. Germline values: CDR1 LGHNA, CDR2 YNFKEQ. The CDR3 loop is CASSQNHGGRSYNEQFF. CDR3 in DNA: TGTGCCAGCAGCCAAAATCACGGGGGGCGCTCCTACAATGAGCAGTTCTTC.

V is TRBV27 and J is TRBJ2-7, with 9 bases aligning to TRBD1. This CDR3 has 16 residues. J was trimmed by 1 base and V by 5 bases; bases with no gene match: 9. Germline V lookup: CDR1 MNHEY, CDR2 SMNVEV (reference sequence). This chain's CDR3 is CASSNTGQGSSYEQYF. In DNA form, the CDR3 reads TGTGCCAGCAGTAATACGGGACAGGGTAGTTCCTACGAGCAGTACTTC.

In nucleotides, the CDR3 is TGTGCCAGCAGTTCCCCCGAGGTGACTAGCGGGGGGCCGAACTCCTACGAGCAGTACTTC. Amino acid sequence: CASSSPEVTSGGPNSYEQYF. This chain connects TRBV28 to TRBJ2-7; 13 bases map to TRBD2. The CDR3 runs 20 residues. From germline, CDR1 is MDHEN and CDR2 SYDVKM. The ends lost 4 bases at V and 0 bases at J; junction bases unmatched: 15.

This clone occurred once. The chain is built from TRBV2 and TRBJ1-1; D possibly corresponds to TRBD1 (6 bases). V was pared by 0 bases and J by 1 base, with 18 bases between. Germline CDR1 and CDR2: SNHLY and FYNNEI. The CDR3 is made up of 18 amino acids. The CDR3 DNA reads as TGTGCCAGCAGTGAAGCGCTAGGGGGGGAGGGCGGGAACACTGAAGCTTTCTTT. Translation gives CASSEALGGEGGNTEAFF.

The chain couples TRBV15 to TRBJ1-1, with 7 nucleotides matching TRBD1. With 5 bases clipped from V and 14 bases from J, the junction kept 14 bases outside the gene matches. This CDR3 has 13 amino acids. The germline CDR1 and CDR2 sequences are LNHNV and YYDKDF (reference sequence). The CDR3 region has the DNA TGTGCCACCAGCTCTCTCTGGGACAGCTCATTGTTCTTT. It yields the protein CATSSLWDSSLFF.

The V and J genes are TRBV5-1 and TRBJ2-1, with 13 positions matching TRBD2. CDR1 SGHRS and CDR2 YFSETQ come from the germline V gene. After removal of 3 bases from V and 5 bases from J, the junction contained 5 bases not matched to a gene. The CDR3 extends over 16 amino acids. The chain's CDR3 is CASSWTSGGQNNEQFF. In DNA form, the CDR3 reads TGCGCCAGCAGCTGGACTAGCGGGGGCCAGAACAATGAGCAGTTCTTC. The complete variable domain, with remaining parts taken from reference TRBV5-1 and TRBJ2-1, reads KAGVTQTPRYLIKTRGQQVTLSCSPISGHRSVSWYQQTPGQGLQFLFEYFSETQRNKGNFPGRFSGRQFSNSRSEMNVSTLELGDSALYLCASSWTSGGQNNEQFFGPGTRLTVL.

The CDR3 here is CASSDENGVPTDTQYF. The CDR3 coding sequence is TGTGCCAGCAGTGATGAGAACGGGGTGCCCACAGATACGCAGTATTTT. J is TRBJ2-3 and V is TRBV2; D possibly corresponds to TRBD2 (5 bases). The CDR3 spans 16 residues. Trimming stripped 3 bases from V and 2 bases from J, with 15 bases between. Germline lookup yields CDR1 SNHLY and CDR2 FYNNEI. Supplemented by reference TRBV2 and TRBJ2-3, the full variable domain reads EPEVTQTPSHQVTQMGQEVILRCVPISNHLYFYWYRQILGQKVEFLVSFYNNEISEKSEIFDDQFSVERPDGSNFTLKIRSTKLEDSAMYFCASSDENGVPTDTQYFGPGTRLTVL.

V usage is TRBV15 and J usage is TRBJ2-4, with D perhaps TRBD1 (5 bases). The ends were cut back, 5 bases at V and 0 bases at J, with 17 bases in the middle. The V gene's germline CDR1 is LNHNV and CDR2 YYDKDF (reference sequence). The CDR3 has 17 residues. This CDR3 is CATSGYYRNLAKNIQYF. For the CDR3, the DNA is TGTGCCACCAGCGGTTATTACAGGAATCTAGCCAAAAACATTCAGTACTTC.